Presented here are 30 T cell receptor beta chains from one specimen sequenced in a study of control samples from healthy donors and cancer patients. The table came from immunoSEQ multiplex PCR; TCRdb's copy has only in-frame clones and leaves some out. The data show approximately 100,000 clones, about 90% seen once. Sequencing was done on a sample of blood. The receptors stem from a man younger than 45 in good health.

The CDR3 nucleotides read TGTGCCAGCAGCGCTTCCGCTTGGGGCTACACCTTC. This translates into CASSASAWGYTF. The chain combines TRBV28 with TRBJ1-2; D gene unclear. In germline, CDR1 is MDHEN, CDR2 SYDVKM. CDR3 length: 12 amino acids. Trimming took 6 bases from V and 8 from J, leaving 13 bases between them.

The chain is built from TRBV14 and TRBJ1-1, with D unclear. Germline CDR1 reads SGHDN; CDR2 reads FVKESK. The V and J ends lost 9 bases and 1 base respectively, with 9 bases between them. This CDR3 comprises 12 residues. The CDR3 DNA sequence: TGTGCCAGTACCCATGGGAACACTGAAGCTTTCTTT. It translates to CASTHGNTEAFF.

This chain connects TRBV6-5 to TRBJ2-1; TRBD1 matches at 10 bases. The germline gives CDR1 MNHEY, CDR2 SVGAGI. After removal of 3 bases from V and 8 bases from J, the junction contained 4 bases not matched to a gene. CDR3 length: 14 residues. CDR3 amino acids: CASSYRDRGDEQFF. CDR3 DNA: TGTGCCAGCAGTTATCGGGACAGGGGCGATGAGCAGTTCTTC.

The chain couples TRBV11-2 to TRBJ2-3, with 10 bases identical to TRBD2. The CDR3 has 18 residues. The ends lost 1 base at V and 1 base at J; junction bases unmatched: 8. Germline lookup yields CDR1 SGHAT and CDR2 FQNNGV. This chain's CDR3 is CASSLVAGGTGGTDTQYF. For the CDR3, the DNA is TGTGCCAGCAGCTTAGTAGCGGGAGGCACGGGGGGCACAGATACGCAGTATTTT.

The CDR3 protein is CASSAVGTLNTEAFF. The CDR3 bases are TGTGCCAGCAGCGCCGTCGGGACACTGAACACTGAAGCTTTCTTT. The V and J genes are TRBV9 and TRBJ1-1; the D gene is possibly TRBD1 (6 bases). Germline CDR1 is SGDLS and CDR2 is YYNGEE. Trimming left V 3 bases short and J 0 bases short, with 12 bases between. The CDR3 runs 15 residues.

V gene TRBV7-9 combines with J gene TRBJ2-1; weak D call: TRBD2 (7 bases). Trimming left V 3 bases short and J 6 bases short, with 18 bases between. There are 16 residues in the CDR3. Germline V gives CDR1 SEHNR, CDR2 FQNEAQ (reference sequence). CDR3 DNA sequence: TGTGCCAGCAGCTTTGCCCGGACGGGGGGCGGCAATGAGCAGTTCTTC. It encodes CASSFARTGGGNEQFF.

The CDR3 DNA follows: TGTGCCAGCAGTGAGGTGGGAAACTATGGCTACACCTTC. It codes for CASSEVGNYGYTF. The V gene is TRBV2, the J gene TRBJ1-2, with unresolved D. Germline assignment: CDR1 SNHLY and CDR2 FYNNEI. This CDR3 region has 13 residues. Trimming took off 3 bases at V and 2 bases at J, with 7 bases between the two ends.

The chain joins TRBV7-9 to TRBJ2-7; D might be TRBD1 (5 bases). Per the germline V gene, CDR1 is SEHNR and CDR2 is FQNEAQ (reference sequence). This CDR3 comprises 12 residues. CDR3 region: CALGQGDYEQYF. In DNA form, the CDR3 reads TGTGCTTTAGGGCAGGGCGACTACGAGCAGTACTTC.

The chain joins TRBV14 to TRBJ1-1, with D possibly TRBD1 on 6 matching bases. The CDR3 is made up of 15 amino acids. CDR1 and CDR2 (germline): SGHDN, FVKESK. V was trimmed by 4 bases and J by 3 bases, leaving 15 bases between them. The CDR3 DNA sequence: TGTGCCAGCAGCCGAGACGGCTACAGGGACACTGAAGCTTTCTTT. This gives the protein CASSRDGYRDTEAFF.

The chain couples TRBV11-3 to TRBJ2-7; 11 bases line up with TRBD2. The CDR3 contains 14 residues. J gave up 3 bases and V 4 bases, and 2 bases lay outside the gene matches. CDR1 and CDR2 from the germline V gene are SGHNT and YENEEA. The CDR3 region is CASSSTSGDYEQYF. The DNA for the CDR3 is TGTGCCAGCAGCTCGACTAGCGGGGACTACGAGCAGTACTTC. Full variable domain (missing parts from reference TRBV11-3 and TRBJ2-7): EAGVVQSPRYKIIEKKQPVAFWCNPISGHNTLYWYLQNLGQGPELLIRYENEEAVDDSQLPKDRFSAERLKGVDSTLKIQPAELGDSAVYLCASSSTSGDYEQYFGPGTRLTVT.

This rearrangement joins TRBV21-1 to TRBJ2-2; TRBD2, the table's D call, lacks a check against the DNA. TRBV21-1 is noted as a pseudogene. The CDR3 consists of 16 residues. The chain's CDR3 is CASSARTSGNTGELFF. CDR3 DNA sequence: TGTGCCAGCAGCGCGCGGACTAGCGGGAACACCGGGGAGCTGTTTTTT.

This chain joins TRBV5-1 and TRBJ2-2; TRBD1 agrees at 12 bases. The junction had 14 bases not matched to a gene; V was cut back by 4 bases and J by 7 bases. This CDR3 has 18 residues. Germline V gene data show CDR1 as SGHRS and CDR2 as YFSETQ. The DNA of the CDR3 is TGCGCCAGCAGCCTGAACGTCGGGACAGGGGGCTTCGGCGGGGAGCTGTTTTTT. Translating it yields CASSLNVGTGGFGGELFF.

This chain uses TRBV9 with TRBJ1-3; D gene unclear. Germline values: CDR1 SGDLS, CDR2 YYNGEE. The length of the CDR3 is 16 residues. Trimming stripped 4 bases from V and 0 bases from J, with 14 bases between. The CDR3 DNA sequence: TGTGCCAGCAGCTTACACAGTACGCTCTCTGGAAACACCATATATTTT. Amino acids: CASSLHSTLSGNTIYF.

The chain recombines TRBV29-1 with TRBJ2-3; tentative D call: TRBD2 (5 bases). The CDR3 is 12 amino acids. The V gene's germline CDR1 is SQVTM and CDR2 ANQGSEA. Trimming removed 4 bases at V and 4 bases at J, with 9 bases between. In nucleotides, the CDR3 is TGCAGCGTTGGAGGGAGTGCAGATACGCAGTATTTT. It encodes CSVGGSADTQYF.

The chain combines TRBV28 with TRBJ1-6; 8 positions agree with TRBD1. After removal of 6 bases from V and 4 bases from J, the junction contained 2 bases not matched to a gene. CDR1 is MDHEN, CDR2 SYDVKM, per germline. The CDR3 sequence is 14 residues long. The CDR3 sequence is CASRRDRYNSPLHF. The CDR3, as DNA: TGTGCCAGCAGGAGGGACAGGTATAATTCACCCCTCCACTTT.

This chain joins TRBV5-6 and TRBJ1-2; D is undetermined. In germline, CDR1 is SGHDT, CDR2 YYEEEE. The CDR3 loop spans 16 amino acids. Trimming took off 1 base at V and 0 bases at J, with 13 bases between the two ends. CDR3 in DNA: TGTGCCAGCAGCTTGTCCACAGACGGGGCTAACTATGGCTACACCTTC. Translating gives CASSLSTDGANYGYTF.

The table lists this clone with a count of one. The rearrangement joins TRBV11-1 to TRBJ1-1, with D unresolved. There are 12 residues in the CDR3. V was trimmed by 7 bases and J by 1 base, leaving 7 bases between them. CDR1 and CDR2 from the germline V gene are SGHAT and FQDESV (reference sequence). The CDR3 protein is CASTSQNTEAFF. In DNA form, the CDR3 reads TGTGCCAGCACTTCCCAGAACACTGAAGCTTTCTTT. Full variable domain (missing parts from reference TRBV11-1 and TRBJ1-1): EAEVAQSPRYKITEKSQAVAFWCDPISGHATLYWYRQILGQGPELLVQFQDESVVDDSQLPKDRFSAERLKGVDSTLKIQPAELGDSAMYLCASTSQNTEAFFGQGTRLTVV.

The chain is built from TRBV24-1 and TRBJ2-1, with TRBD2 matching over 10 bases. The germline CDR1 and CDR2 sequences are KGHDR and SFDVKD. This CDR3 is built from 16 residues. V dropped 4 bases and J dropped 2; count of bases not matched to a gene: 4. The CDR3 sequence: CATSEYTSGAYNEQFF. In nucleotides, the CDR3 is TGTGCCACCAGTGAGTACACTAGCGGGGCCTACAATGAGCAGTTCTTC.

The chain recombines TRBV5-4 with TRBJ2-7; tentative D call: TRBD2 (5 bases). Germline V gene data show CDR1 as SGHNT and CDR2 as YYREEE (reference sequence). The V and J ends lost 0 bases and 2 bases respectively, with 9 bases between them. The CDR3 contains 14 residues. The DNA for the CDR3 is TGTGCCAGCAGCTTGGGGACTTTAGCCTACGAGCAGTACTTC. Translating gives CASSLGTLAYEQYF.

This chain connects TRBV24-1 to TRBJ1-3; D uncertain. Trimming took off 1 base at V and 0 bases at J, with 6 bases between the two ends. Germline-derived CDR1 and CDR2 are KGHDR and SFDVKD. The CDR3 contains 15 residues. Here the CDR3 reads CATSDFGSSGNTIYF. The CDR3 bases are TGTGCCACCAGTGATTTCGGGAGCTCTGGAAACACCATATATTTT.

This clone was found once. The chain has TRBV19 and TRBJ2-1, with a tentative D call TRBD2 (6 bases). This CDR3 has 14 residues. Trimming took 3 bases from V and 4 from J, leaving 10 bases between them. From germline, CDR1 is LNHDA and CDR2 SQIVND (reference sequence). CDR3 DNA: TGTGCCAGTAGTATCCTAGCGACATACAATGAGCAGTTCTTC. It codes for CASSILATYNEQFF.

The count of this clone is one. This CDR3 reads CAIMTSGPWGGYTF. CDR3 DNA sequence: TGTGCCATTATGACTTCCGGGCCATGGGGTGGCTACACCTTC. The gene calls are TRBV14 and TRBJ1-2; D remains unclear. The CDR3 consists of 14 residues. The germline V and J ends were trimmed by 10 bases and 7 bases, with 22 bases remaining between them. The germline V gene has CDR1 SGHDN and CDR2 FVKESK.

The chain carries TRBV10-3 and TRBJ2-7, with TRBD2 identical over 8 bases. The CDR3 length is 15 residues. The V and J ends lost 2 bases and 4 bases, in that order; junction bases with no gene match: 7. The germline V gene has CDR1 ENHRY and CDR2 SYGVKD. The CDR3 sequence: CAISETSGSVYEQYF. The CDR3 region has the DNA TGTGCCATCAGTGAGACGAGCGGGAGTGTGTACGAGCAGTACTTC.

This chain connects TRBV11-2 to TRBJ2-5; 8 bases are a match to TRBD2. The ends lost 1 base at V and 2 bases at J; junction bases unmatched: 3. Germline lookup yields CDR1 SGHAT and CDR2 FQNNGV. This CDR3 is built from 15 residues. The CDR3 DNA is TGTGCCAGCAGCTTAGTCGGGACTAGACAAGAGACCCAGTACTTC. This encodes CASSLVGTRQETQYF.

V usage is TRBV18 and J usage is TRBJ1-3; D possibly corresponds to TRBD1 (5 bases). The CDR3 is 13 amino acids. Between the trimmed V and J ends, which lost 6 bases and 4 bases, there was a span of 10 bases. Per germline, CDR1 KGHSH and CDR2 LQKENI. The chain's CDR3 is CASSPDSGNTIYF. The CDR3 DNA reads TGTGCCAGCTCCCCCGACAGCGGAAACACCATATATTTT.

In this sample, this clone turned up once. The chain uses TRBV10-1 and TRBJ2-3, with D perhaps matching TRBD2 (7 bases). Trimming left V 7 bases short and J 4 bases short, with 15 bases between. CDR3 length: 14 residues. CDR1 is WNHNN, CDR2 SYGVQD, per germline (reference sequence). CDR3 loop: CASKGGRASDTQYF. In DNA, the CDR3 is TGCGCCAGCAAAGGGGGGAGGGCCTCAGATACGCAGTATTTT.

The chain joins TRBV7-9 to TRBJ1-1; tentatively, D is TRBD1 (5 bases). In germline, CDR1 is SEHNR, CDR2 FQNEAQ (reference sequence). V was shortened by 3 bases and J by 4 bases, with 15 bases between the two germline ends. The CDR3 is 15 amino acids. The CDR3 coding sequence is TGTGCCAGCAGCTTTGGCGGGGCCGAGGGCACTGAAGCTTTCTTT. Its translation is CASSFGGAEGTEAFF.

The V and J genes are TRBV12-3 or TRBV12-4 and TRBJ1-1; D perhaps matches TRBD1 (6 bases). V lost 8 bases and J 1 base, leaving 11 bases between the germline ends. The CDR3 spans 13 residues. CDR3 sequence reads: CASQGRWNTEAFF. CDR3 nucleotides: TGTGCCAGCCAGGGGCGGTGGAACACTGAAGCTTTCTTT.

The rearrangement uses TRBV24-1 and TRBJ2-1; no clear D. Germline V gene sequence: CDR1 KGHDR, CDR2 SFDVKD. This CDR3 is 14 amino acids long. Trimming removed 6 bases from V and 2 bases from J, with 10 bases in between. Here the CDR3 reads CATSTRMTYNEQFF. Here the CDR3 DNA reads TGTGCCACCAGTACCCGCATGACCTACAATGAGCAGTTCTTC.

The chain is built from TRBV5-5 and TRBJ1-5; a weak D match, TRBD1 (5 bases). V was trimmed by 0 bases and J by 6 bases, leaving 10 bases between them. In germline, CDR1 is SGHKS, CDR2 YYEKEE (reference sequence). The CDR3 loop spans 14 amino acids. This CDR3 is CASSLEGQGQPQHF. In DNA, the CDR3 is TGTGCCAGCAGCTTGGAGGGGCAAGGTCAGCCCCAGCATTTT.